This T cell receptor (beta chain) was documented in a study of blood T cell repertoires in COVID-19. The overall study: COVID-19 samples collected from the United States, Italy and Spain covered acute and convalescent phases. T cells, B-cell-depleted T cells, or PBMCs provided the cDNA or gDNA that served as material.

Methods used by the authors: Nucleated cell number was recorded as an estimate derived from reference gene primer amplification. Using immunoSEQ multiplex PCR, the repertoire was profiled, and TCRdb retains in-frame clones only, with some absent. V, J and clone size were drawn from that table, and D and trimming were deduced from the DNA. The data contain about 310,000 clones, 85% to 90% of them singletons. The Seattle patients, enrolled during active infection, were followed longitudinally. CDR3 length: 13 amino acids. V was pared by 10 bases and J by 5 bases, with 8 bases of the junction left unmatched.

This receptor was identified in a woman aged 40 to 49 with COVID-19, enrolled during active disease. Sequenced input: peripheral blood. The V gene is TRBV12-3 or TRBV12-4, the J gene TRBJ2-3; 8 bases line up with TRBD1. CDR3 sequence reads: CATTGTGRDTQYF. CDR3 in DNA: TGTGCCACAACCGGGACAGGACGAGATACGCAGTATTTT.